The 11 T cell receptor beta chains below all came from one sample that was sequenced in a study of human T cells and chemical hapten exposure. Extraction of total RNA was performed on unfractionated whole blood. Each CDR3 protein is one row after TCRdb ran MiXCR on the 5' RACE reads. This table holds about 140,000 distinct CDR3 sequences, about 4% found once. The receptor source for this set is a female donor in good health.

This clonotype was picked up many times. The chain employs TRBV6-2 or TRBV6-3 and TRBJ1-3, with D hard to call. The CDR3 length is 12 residues. V gave up 7 bases and J gave up 11 bases, with 15 bases separating them. In germline, CDR1 is MNHEY, CDR2 SVGEGT. CDR3 amino acids: CASTDPTVAIYF. In DNA, the CDR3 is TGTGCCAGCACCGACCCCACGGTCGCCATATATTTT.

In its sample, this clonotype was seen a few times. The chain is built from TRBV9 and TRBJ2-1; D is unclear. Deletions cut 4 bases from V and 9 bases from J, with 17 bases between. Germline V lookup: CDR1 SGDLS, CDR2 YYNGEE. CDR3 length equals 14 residues. The CDR3 coding sequence is TGTGCCAGCAGCCGAAGTACCATTAACAGTGAGCAGTTCTTC. Translating it yields CASSRSTINSEQFF. Filled out from reference TRBV9 and TRBJ2-1, the complete variable domain reads DSGVTQTPKHLITATGQRVTLRCSPRSGDLSVYWYQQSLDQGLQFLIQYYNGEERAKGNILERFSAQQFPDLHSELNLSSLELGDSALYFCASSRSTINSEQFFGPGTRLTVL.

The chain recombines TRBV7-2 with TRBJ1-1; D perhaps matches TRBD1 (5 bases). CDR1 and CDR2 (germline): SGHTA, FQGNSA. Trimming cost V 3 bases and J 7 bases, with 6 bases left between them. This CDR3 is 11 amino acids long. CDR3 bases: TGTGCCAGCAGCTTGGGGGGTGAAGCTTTCTTT. Translation gives CASSLGGEAFF.

This clonotype has a count of ten or more. The genes are TRBV28 and TRBJ2-5; D is ambiguous. This CDR3 contains 15 residues. Germline loops: CDR1 MDHEN, CDR2 SYDVKM. V was cut by 1 base and J by 5 bases, with 14 bases left in between. In DNA, the CDR3 is TGTGCCAGCAGTTTATACACTGGGGTTTCGGAGACCCAGTACTTC. This sequence encodes CASSLYTGVSETQYF.

This clonotype occurred many times. This chain joins TRBV3-1 and TRBJ1-2, with a tentative D call TRBD1 (6 bases). V lost 5 bases, J lost 3 bases, and 16 bases lay in between. Germline values: CDR1 LGHDT, CDR2 YNNKEL (reference sequence). The CDR3 consists of 15 residues. In nucleotides, the CDR3 is TGTGCCAGCAGCTTTCTCCAGGGGCTGGACTATGGCTACACCTTC. Translating it yields CASSFLQGLDYGYTF.

Many counts were recorded for this clonotype. The chain recombines TRBV5-1 with TRBJ1-1; D might be TRBD1 (5 bases). Trimming cost V 0 bases and J 5 bases, with 8 bases left between them. The germline CDR1 and CDR2 sequences are SGHRS and YFSETQ. The CDR3 is made up of 13 amino acids. Here the CDR3 DNA reads TGCGCCAGCAGCTTGGTTAGGGGAACTGAAGCTTTCTTT. Amino acid sequence: CASSLVRGTEAFF.

The chain employs TRBV14 and TRBJ2-2; D is undetermined. Trimming cost V 1 base and J 7 bases, with 7 bases left between them. The CDR3 has 13 residues. The V gene's germline CDR1 is SGHDN and CDR2 FVKESK. The CDR3 DNA follows: TGTGCCAGCAGCCAAGGAAATGGCGGGGAGCTGTTTTTT. This gives the protein CASSQGNGGELFF.

In its sample, this clonotype was seen many times. This chain connects TRBV2 to TRBJ1-6, with 7 bases that match TRBD1. Germline V lookup: CDR1 SNHLY, CDR2 FYNNEI. The ends lost 6 bases at V and 7 bases at J; junction bases unmatched: 9. The CDR3 sequence is 15 residues long. CDR3 sequence: CASSLPQGQNSPLHF. For the CDR3, the DNA is TGTGCCAGCAGCCTCCCCCAGGGACAGAATTCACCCCTCCACTTT.

In its sample, this clonotype was seen many times. The chain links TRBV7-2 to TRBJ2-1; the match to TRBD2 covers 13 bases. The trim removed 3 bases at V and 0 bases at J, leaving 17 bases unmatched. This CDR3 has 22 residues. From germline, CDR1 is SGHTA and CDR2 FQGNSA. CDR3 sequence reads: CASSFDASTGLAGRSSYNEQFF. Here the CDR3 DNA reads TGTGCCAGCAGCTTCGACGCCAGTACGGGACTAGCGGGGAGGAGCTCCTACAATGAGCAGTTCTTC.

The V call is TRBV4-1, the J call TRBJ1-4; the D is unclear. In germline, CDR1 is MGHRA, CDR2 YSYEKL. V shed 4 bases and J shed 7 bases, with 13 bases lying between them. The CDR3 runs to 14 residues. The CDR3 coding sequence is TGCGCCAGCAGCCCCGAGCCTAAGGGTGAAAAACTGTTTTTT. Protein: CASSPEPKGEKLFF.

J is TRBJ2-3 and V is TRBV19; D uncertain. Germline CDR1 is LNHDA and CDR2 is SQIVND (reference sequence). Trimming cost V 1 base and J 4 bases, with 9 bases left between them. This CDR3 comprises 14 residues. The CDR3: CASSIGGTADTQYF. Here the CDR3 DNA reads TGTGCCAGTAGTATAGGAGGCACCGCAGATACGCAGTATTTT.